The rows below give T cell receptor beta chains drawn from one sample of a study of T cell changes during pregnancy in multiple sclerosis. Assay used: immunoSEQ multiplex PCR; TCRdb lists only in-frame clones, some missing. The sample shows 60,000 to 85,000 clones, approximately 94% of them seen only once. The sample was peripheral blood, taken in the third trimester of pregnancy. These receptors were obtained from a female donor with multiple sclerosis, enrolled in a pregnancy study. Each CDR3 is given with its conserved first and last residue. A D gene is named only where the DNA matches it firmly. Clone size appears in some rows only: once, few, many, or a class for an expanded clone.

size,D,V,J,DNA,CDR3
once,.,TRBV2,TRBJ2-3,TGTGCCAGCAGCGACGGAGCGACGCAGTATTTT,CASSDGATQYF
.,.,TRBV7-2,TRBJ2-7,TGTGCCAGCAGCTTAGGGGCGGGCGCAACCTACGAGCAGTACTTC,CASSLGAGATYEQYF
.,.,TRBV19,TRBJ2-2,TGTGCCAGTAGCCAGATCTACACCGGGGAGCTGTTTTTT,CASSQIYTGELFF
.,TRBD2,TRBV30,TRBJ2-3,TGTGCCAGGGGGACTAGCGGGGGCACAGATACGCAGTATTTT,CARGTSGGTDTQYF
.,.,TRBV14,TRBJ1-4,TGTGCCAGCAGCCAAGCCAGGGGTTCTAATGAAAAACTGTTTTTT,CASSQARGSNEKLFF
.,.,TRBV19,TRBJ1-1,TGTGCCAGTAGTATATTCCGGGTGAACACTGAAGCTTTCTTT,CASSIFRVNTEAFF
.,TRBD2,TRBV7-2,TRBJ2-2,TGTGCCAGCAGCTTAGAAGCGGGGGGTCCCACCGGGGAGCTGTTTTTT,CASSLEAGGPTGELFF
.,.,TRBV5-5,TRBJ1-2,TGTGCCAGCACCCCTGGCCCAGCTAACTATGGCTACACCTTC,CASTPGPANYGYTF
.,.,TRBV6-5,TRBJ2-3,TGTGCCAGCAGTTACCGGTACACAGATACGCAGTATTTT,CASSYRYTDTQYF
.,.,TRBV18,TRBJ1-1,TGTGCCAGCTCACCATTCCCCGCAGGGACACTTGAAGCTTTCTTT,CASSPFPAGTLEAFF
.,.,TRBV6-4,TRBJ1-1,TGTGCCAGCAGGTTGGGGGCGGCTATAGACACTGAAGCTTTCTTT,CASRLGAAIDTEAFF
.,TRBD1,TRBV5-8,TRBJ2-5,TGTGCCAGCAGCTTGGGGACAGGCCAAGAGACCCAGTACTTC,CASSLGTGQETQYF
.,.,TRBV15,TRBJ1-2,TGTGCCACCAGCAGAGATCGGGGGACTGCTGAGTATGGCTACACCTTC,CATSRDRGTAEYGYTF
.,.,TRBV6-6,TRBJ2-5,TGTGCCAGCAGTACCGGCGGTAGGGAGACCCAGTACTTC,CASSTGGRETQYF
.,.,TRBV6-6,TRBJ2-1,TGTGCCAGCAGTTACTCCGGAGGTATGAATGAGCAGTTCTTC,CASSYSGGMNEQFF
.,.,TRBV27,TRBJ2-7,TGTGCCAGCAGGAGGGAGGGGGGACAAAACTACGAGCAGTACTTC,CASRREGGQNYEQYF
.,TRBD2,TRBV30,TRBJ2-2,TGTGCCTGGAGCTCGGGGGGCGGGGAGCTGTTTTTT,CAWSSGGGELFF
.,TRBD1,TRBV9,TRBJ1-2,TGTGCCAGCAGCGCCCGGGACAGCCGAGGGAACTATGGCTACACCTTC,CASSARDSRGNYGYTF
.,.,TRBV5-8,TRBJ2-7,TGTGCCAGCGGCCCGGGGGGCGTCTACGAGCAGTACTTC,CASGPGGVYEQYF
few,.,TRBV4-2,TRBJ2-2,TGTGCCAGCAGCCAGACTAGCACCGGGGAGCTGTTTTTT,CASSQTSTGELFF
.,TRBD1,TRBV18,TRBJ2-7,TGTGCCAGCTCACCCCTCACCGGGACAGGGCTCGCCGGAGAGCAGTACTTC,CASSPLTGTGLAGEQYF
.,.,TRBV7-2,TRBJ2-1,TGTGCCAGCAGCACCCAGGGAACTAACTGGTTCAATGAGCAGTTCTTC,CASSTQGTNWFNEQFF
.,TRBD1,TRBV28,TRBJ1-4,TGTGCCAGCAGTTTAGGGGGGACAGATATTGAAAAACTGTTTTTT,CASSLGGTDIEKLFF
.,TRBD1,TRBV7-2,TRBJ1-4,TGTGCCAGCAGCTTAATCTTCGGACAGGGTAATGAAAAACTGTTTTTT,CASSLIFGQGNEKLFF
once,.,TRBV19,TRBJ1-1,TGTGCCAGTAGTATAGCCGCCCCCAGGCCCATTACTGAAGCTTTCTTT,CASSIAAPRPITEAFF
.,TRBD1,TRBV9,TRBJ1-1,TGTGCCAGCAGCATGACAGGGATGAACACTGAAGCTTTCTTT,CASSMTGMNTEAFF
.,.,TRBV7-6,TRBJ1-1,TGTGCCAGCAGAGTTCTGAACCAGGGCACTGAAGCTTTCTTT,CASRVLNQGTEAFF
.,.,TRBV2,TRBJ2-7,TGTGCCAGCAGTGAAACCCTGCCGGGGACCTACGAGCAGTACTTC,CASSETLPGTYEQYF
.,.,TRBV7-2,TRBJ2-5,TGTGCCAGCAGCCAAGACGCGGGGGCCCAAGAGACCCAGTACTTC,CASSQDAGAQETQYF
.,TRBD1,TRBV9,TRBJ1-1,TGTGCCAGCAGCGTAGATCCAGGGGGCTTCTCTGAAGCTTTCTTT,CASSVDPGGFSEAFF
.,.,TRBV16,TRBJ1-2,TGTGCCAGCAGCCAATCGAATTACGGGAATCATGGCTACACCTTC,CASSQSNYGNHGYTF
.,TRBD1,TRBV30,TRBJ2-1,TGTGCCTGGAGTAAAGGGACAGGGGGCGAGTTCTTC,CAWSKGTGGEFF
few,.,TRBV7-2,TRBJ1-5,TGTGCCAGCAGCTTAGCGGAGACAGTGGATCAGCCCCAGCATTTT,CASSLAETVDQPQHF
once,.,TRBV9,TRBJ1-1,TGTGCCAGCAGCGTAGGTGCGGGGCCCGGAATAGCTTTCTTT,CASSVGAGPGIAFF
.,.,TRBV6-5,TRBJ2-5,TGTGCCAGCAGTCCCGACAGCCCGTGGCAGACCCAGTACTTC,CASSPDSPWQTQYF